This TCR beta chain came from a study of blood T cell repertoires in COVID-19. Sequencing was performed with immunoSEQ multiplex PCR; in TCRdb, only in-frame clones are kept and a portion is missing. The table includes 400,000 to 450,000 clones, 75% to 90% detected once. Trimming removed 5 bases from V and 7 bases from J; junction bases left unmatched: 11. The CDR3 runs to 15 residues. Looked up from germline, CDR1 is SGHAT and CDR2 is FQDESV (reference sequence). Sequenced: peripheral blood. The receptor was derived from a woman aged 25-40 years with active or convalescent COVID-19. J is TRBJ2-7 and V is TRBV11-1; 10 bases are shared with TRBD1. The DNA for the CDR3 is TGTGCCAGCAGCATAACCCGGACAGGGGGAGCAGAGCAGTACTTC. It is translated as CASSITRTGGAEQYF.